Sequencing of this TCR beta chain was carried out in a study of cytomegalovirus exposure and HLA in healthy donors. Overall study results and limits: The authors later found most CMV-associated TCR beta chains appeared HLA-restricted. Published work reported that the classifier diagnosed cytomegalovirus status with high specificity and sensitivity. A later analysis linked a missense variant in DCLRE1C to the trimming of TCR beta V and J genes.

Trimming pared 4 bases from V and 4 bases from J, leaving 16 bases between. CDR1 and CDR2 from the germline V gene are SGHDN and FVKESK. The CDR3 has 15 residues. For this clone: Antigen: not known.

At collection, donors were nominally healthy, but unrecorded immune exposures were probable. Use of 60 Vbeta and 13 Jbeta primers characterized the PCR. TCRdb's table, derived via immunoSEQ multiplex PCR, lists solely in-frame clones and lacks some. In the table there are some 150,000 clones, around 80% of which are singletons. The chain is built from TRBV14 and TRBJ2-5; possibly TRBD2 for D (5 bases). What was sequenced was PBMCs. This TCR derives from a man in his forties in good health and CMV-seronegative. CDR3 DNA sequence: TGTGCCAGCAGCCGCCGGGAACTAGACTTAGAGACCCAGTACTTC. Translated: CASSRRELDLETQYF.